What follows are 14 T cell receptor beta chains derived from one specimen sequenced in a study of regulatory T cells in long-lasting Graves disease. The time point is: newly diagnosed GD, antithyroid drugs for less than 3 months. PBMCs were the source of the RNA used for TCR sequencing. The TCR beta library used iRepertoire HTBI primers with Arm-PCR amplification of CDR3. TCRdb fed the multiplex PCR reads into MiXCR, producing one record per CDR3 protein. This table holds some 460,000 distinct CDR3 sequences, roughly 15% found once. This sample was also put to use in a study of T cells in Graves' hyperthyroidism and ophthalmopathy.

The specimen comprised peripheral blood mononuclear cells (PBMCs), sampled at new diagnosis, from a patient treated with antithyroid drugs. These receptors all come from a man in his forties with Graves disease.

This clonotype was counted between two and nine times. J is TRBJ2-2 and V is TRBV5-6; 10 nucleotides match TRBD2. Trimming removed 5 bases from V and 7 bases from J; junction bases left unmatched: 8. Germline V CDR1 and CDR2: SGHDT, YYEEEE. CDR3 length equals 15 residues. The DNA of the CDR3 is TGTGCCAGCAGAAACAGCGGGAGGGATCACGGGGAGCTGTTTTTT. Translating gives CASRNSGRDHGELFF.

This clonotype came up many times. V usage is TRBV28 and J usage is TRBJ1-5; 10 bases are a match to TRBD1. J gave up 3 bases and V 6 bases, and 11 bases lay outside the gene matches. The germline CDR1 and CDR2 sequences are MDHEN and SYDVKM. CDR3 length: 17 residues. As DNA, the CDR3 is TGTGCCAGCAGCCAGTGGGTGGGACAGGGGTACAATCAGCCCCAGCATTTT. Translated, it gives CASSQWVGQGYNQPQHF.

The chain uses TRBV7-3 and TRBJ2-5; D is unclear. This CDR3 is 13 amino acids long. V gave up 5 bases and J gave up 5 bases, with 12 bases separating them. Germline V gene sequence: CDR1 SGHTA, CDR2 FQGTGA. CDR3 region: CASSLTNEETQYF. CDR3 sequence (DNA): TGTGCCAGCAGCCTCACTAATGAGGAGACCCAGTACTTC.

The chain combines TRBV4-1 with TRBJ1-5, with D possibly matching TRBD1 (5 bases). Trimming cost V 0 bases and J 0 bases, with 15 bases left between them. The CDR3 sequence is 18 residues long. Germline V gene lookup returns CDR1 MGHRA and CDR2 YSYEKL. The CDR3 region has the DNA TGCGCCAGCAGCCAAGAGAGGGTTCGACAGTATAGCAATCAGCCCCAGCATTTT. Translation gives CASSQERVRQYSNQPQHF.

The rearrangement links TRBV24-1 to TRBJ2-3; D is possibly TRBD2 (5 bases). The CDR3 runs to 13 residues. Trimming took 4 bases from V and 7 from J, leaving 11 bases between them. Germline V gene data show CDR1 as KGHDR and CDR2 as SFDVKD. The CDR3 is CATSDPGLNTQYF. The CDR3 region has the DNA TGTGCCACCAGTGACCCTGGACTTAATACGCAGTATTTT.

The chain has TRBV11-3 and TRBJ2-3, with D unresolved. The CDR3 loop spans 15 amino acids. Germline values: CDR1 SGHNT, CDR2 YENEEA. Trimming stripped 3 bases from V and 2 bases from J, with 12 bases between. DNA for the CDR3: TGTGCCAGCAGCTTCGAAGGATCTTACACAGATACGCAGTATTTT. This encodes CASSFEGSYTDTQYF. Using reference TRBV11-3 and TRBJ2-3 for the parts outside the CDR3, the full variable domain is EAGVVQSPRYKIIEKKQPVAFWCNPISGHNTLYWYLQNLGQGPELLIRYENEEAVDDSQLPKDRFSAERLKGVDSTLKIQPAELGDSAVYLCASSFEGSYTDTQYFGPGTRLTVL.

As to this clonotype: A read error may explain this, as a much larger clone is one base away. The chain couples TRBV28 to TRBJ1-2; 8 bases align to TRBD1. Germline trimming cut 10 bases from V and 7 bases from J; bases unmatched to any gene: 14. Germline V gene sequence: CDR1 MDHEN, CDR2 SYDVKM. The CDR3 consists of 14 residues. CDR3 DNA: TGTGCCATCTGCCGGGGCAGGGGGCTGAGTGGCTACACCTTC. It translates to CAICRGRGLSGYTF.

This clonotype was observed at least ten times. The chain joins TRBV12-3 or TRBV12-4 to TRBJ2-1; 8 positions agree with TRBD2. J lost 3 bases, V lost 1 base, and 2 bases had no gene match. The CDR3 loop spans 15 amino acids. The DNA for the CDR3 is TGTGCCAGCAGTTTAGGACTAGCGCGCTACAATGAGCAGTTCTTC. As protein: CASSLGLARYNEQFF.

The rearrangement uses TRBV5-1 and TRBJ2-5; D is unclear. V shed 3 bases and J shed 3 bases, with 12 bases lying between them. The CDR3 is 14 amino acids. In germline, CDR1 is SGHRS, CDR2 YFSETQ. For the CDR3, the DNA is TGCGCCAGCAGCTCTGGCACAGAGAAAGAGACCCAGTACTTC. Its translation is CASSSGTEKETQYF.

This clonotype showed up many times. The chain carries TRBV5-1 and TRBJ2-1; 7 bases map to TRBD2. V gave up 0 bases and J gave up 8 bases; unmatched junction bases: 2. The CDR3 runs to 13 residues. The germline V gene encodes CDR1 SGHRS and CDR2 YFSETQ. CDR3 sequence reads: CASSLERDDEQFF. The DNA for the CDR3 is TGCGCCAGCAGCTTGGAGCGGGATGATGAGCAGTTCTTC.

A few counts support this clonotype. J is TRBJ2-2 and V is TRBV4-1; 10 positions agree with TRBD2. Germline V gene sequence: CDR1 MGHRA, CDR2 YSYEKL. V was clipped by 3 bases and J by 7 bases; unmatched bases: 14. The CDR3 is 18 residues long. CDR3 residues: CASSHVSGTSAWGGELFF. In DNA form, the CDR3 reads TGCGCCAGCAGCCACGTCTCCGGGACTAGCGCTTGGGGCGGGGAGCTGTTTTTT.

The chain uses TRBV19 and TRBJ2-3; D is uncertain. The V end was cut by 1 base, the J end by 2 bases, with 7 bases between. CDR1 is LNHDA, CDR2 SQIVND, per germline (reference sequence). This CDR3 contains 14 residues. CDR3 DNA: TGTGCCAGTAGTATAGCGTCGGACACAGATACGCAGTATTTT. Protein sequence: CASSIASDTDTQYF. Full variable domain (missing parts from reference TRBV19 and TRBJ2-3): DGGITQSPKYLFRKEGQNVTLSCEQNLNHDAMYWYRQDPGQGLRLIYYSQIVNDFQKGDIAEGYSVSREKKESFPLTVTSAQKNPTAFYLCASSIASDTDTQYFGPGTRLTVL.

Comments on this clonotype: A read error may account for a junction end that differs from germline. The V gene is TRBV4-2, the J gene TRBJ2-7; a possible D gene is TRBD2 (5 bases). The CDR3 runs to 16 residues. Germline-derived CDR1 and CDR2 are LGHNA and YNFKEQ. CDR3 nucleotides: TGTGCCAGCAGCCACAACACAGATCCTAGCTCCTACGGGCAGTACTTC. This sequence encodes CASSHNTDPSSYGQYF.

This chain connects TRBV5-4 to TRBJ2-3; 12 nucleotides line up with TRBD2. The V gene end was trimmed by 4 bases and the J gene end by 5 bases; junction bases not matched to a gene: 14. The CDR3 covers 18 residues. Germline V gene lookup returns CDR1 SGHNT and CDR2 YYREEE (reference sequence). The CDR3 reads CASSHRGGTSGPRDTQYF. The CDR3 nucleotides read TGTGCCAGCAGCCATAGGGGGGGGACTAGCGGGCCGAGAGATACGCAGTATTTT.